A single sample is the source of the 16 T cell receptor beta chains below, sequenced in a study of beta chain features in type 1 diabetes. Expressed TCRB transcripts got sequenced, as all isolated RNA was reverse transcribed. TCRdb keeps only in-frame clones here, not all; method: immunoSEQ multiplex PCR. Found here are a few hundred thousand clones, 14% of them singletons; the top ten hold around 0.035%. The sample taken for sequencing was naive CD4+ T cells from blood. The receptors come from a man younger than 40 in good health.

The table lists this clone with a few counts. This chain connects TRBV4-3 to TRBJ1-2, with 8 bases matching TRBD1. CDR1 and CDR2 (germline): LGHNA, YSLEER. V trimming: 8 bases; J trimming: 4 bases; junction bases outside the gene matches: 0. The CDR3 runs 11 residues. The DNA of the CDR3 is TGCGCCAGCGGACAGGGCTATGGCTACACCTTC. Encoded protein: CASGQGYGYTF.

This chain connects TRBV7-7 to TRBJ2-3, with TRBD2 matching over 10 bases. V lost 0 bases to trimming and J lost 4 bases; unmatched junction nucleotides: 1. This CDR3 has 15 amino acids. Germline CDR1 and CDR2: SSHAT and FNYEAQ (reference sequence). CDR3 protein: CASSLASGGADTQYF. CDR3 coding DNA: TGTGCCAGCAGCTTAGCGAGCGGGGGGGCAGATACGCAGTATTTT.

The genes are TRBV9 and TRBJ2-5; possibly TRBD1 for D (5 bases). The V end lost 0 bases, the J end lost 2 bases, and 8 bases lay between the germline ends. CDR1 is SGDLS and CDR2 is YYNGEE in the germline V gene. There are 14 residues in the CDR3. The CDR3 sequence is CASSVEAGQETQYF. DNA of the CDR3: TGTGCCAGCAGCGTAGAGGCAGGGCAAGAGACCCAGTACTTC.

The chain couples TRBV27 to TRBJ2-7; D gene ambiguous. Per the germline V gene, CDR1 is MNHEY and CDR2 is SMNVEV (reference sequence). The CDR3 has 15 amino acids. Trimming removed 5 bases from V and 4 bases from J, with 18 bases in between. The CDR3 loop is CASSPLDQLKYEQYF. The CDR3 region has the DNA TGTGCCAGCAGTCCCCTGGACCAGTTGAAGTACGAGCAGTACTTC.

This clone was seen only a few times. The rearrangement uses TRBV14 and TRBJ1-2; D may be TRBD1 (6 bases). The germline gives CDR1 SGHDN, CDR2 FVKESK. The V and J ends lost 3 bases and 1 base respectively, with 9 bases between them. This CDR3 is 14 amino acids long. Here the CDR3 reads CASSHYRDNYGYTF. As DNA, the CDR3 is TGTGCCAGCAGCCATTACAGGGATAACTATGGCTACACCTTC.

The chain recombines TRBV4-1 with TRBJ2-7; TRBD2 matches 12 bases. The CDR3 loop spans 15 amino acids. Germline CDR1 and CDR2: MGHRA and YSYEKL. V dropped 3 bases and J dropped 3; count of bases not matched to a gene: 3. The DNA for the CDR3 is TGCGCCAGCAGCCATCGGACTAGCGGGGACTACGAGCAGTACTTC. Protein product: CASSHRTSGDYEQYF.

This clone has a handful of counts. This chain uses TRBV7-2 with TRBJ2-3; the D gene is possibly TRBD1 (6 bases). Trimming shortened V by 3 bases and J by 2 bases, and 9 bases separated the two germline ends. Germline lookup yields CDR1 SGHTA and CDR2 FQGNSA. This CDR3 is 14 amino acids long. For the CDR3, the DNA is TGTGCCAGCAGCTTTAACAGGGTCACAGATACGCAGTATTTT. Its protein is CASSFNRVTDTQYF.

There are a few counts of this clone. The chain links TRBV28 to TRBJ2-3; the D gene is possibly TRBD1 (6 bases). The CDR3 length is 14 residues. The germline V gene has CDR1 MDHEN and CDR2 SYDVKM. Trimming took 10 bases from V and 1 from J, leaving 15 bases between them. The CDR3 sequence is CATMGARGTDTQYF. CDR3 DNA: TGTGCCACCATGGGGGCGCGGGGCACAGATACGCAGTATTTT.

This clone was found a few times. The chain has TRBV18 and TRBJ2-2; 7 nucleotides agree with TRBD1. Germline lookup yields CDR1 KGHSH and CDR2 LQKENI. V shed 4 bases, J shed 4 bases, and the junction held 12 bases outside the gene matches. The CDR3 totals 17 residues. For the CDR3, the DNA is TGTGCCAGCTCACTCCTACAGGGGCCCCGCGGCACCGGGGAGCTGTTTTTT. As protein: CASSLLQGPRGTGELFF.

V usage is TRBV7-6 and J usage is TRBJ2-3; tentative D call: TRBD1 (6 bases). This CDR3 has 14 residues. Germline V CDR1 and CDR2: SGHVS, FNYEAQ. V was shortened by 4 bases and J by 8 bases, with 16 bases between the two germline ends. CDR3 sequence: CASSSGTQTATQYF. CDR3 nucleotides: TGTGCCAGCAGCTCCGGGACACAGACGGCTACGCAGTATTTT.

The chain links TRBV19 to TRBJ2-1; D is possibly TRBD2 (6 bases). The CDR3 consists of 18 residues. CDR1 LNHDA and CDR2 SQIVND come from the germline V gene (reference sequence). The ends were cut back, 1 base at V and 8 bases at J, with 24 bases in the middle. The CDR3 DNA reads TGTGCCAGTAGTATAGCGCCCGGCGCGGGACCATTGAGGCATGAGCAGTTCTTC. Translated: CASSIAPGAGPLRHEQFF.

In DNA, the CDR3 is TGTGCCAGCAGTGAATATTCAGGACAGCTGAACTATGGCTACACCTTC. It codes for CASSEYSGQLNYGYTF. The chain employs TRBV6-1 and TRBJ1-2, with D possibly being TRBD1 (6 bases). Looked up from germline, CDR1 is MNHNS and CDR2 is SASEGT. This CDR3 spans 16 amino acids. V was cut by 2 bases and J by 2 bases, with 15 bases left in between.

The rearrangement uses TRBV10-3 and TRBJ2-2; 11 bases match TRBD1. The CDR3 runs to 14 residues. V shed 6 bases, J shed 6 bases, and the junction held 3 bases outside the gene matches. CDR1 ENHRY and CDR2 SYGVKD come from the germline V gene. This CDR3 reads CAISPGQGAGELFF. CDR3 bases: TGTGCCATCAGCCCGGGACAGGGGGCCGGGGAGCTGTTTTTT.

This clone was counted between two and nine times. The rearrangement uses TRBV25-1 and TRBJ1-4; 8 nucleotides line up with TRBD1. CDR3 size: 15 residues. Germline loops: CDR1 MGHDK, CDR2 SYGVNS. Germline trimming cut 6 bases from V and 8 bases from J; bases unmatched to any gene: 11. The CDR3 here is CASRTDRGLGEKLFF. DNA for the CDR3: TGTGCCAGCAGGACTGACAGGGGTTTGGGCGAAAAACTGTTTTTT.

This chain links TRBV18 with TRBJ2-5; the D is unclear. Trimming shortened V by 3 bases and J by 4 bases, and 12 bases separated the two germline ends. CDR1 is KGHSH and CDR2 is LQKENI in the germline V gene. This CDR3 is 14 amino acids long. The DNA for the CDR3 is TGTGCCAGCTCACCTTGGGAAGGTAGAGAGACCCAGTACTTC. This encodes CASSPWEGRETQYF. Based on the CDR3 plus reference TRBV18 and TRBJ2-5, the full variable domain is NAGVMQNPRHLVRRRGQEARLRCSPMKGHSHVYWYRQLPEEGLKFMVYLQKENIIDESGMPKERFSAEFPKEGPSILRIQQVVRGDSAAYFCASSPWEGRETQYFGPGTRLLVL.

The sample holds a few counts of this clone. The chain combines TRBV15 with TRBJ2-4, with a weak D call TRBD2 (6 bases). CDR1 is LNHNV and CDR2 is YYDKDF in the germline V gene (reference sequence). V was cut by 4 bases and J by 7 bases, with 17 bases left in between. The CDR3 extends over 15 amino acids. CDR3 loop: CATSTETFGGNIQYF. The CDR3 coding sequence is TGTGCCACCAGCACAGAGACCTTTGGAGGGAACATTCAGTACTTC.